This is a list of T cell receptor beta chains from one sample in a study of blood T cell repertoires in COVID-19. Clones were read by immunoSEQ multiplex PCR, and TCRdb kept only the in-frame ones, dropping some. Among a few hundred thousand clones listed, just under 90% were seen once. The sequenced sample consisted of PBMCs or T cells enriched from blood (not recorded which). These receptors originate from a woman in her fifties or sixties who had been exposed to COVID-19. CDR3s leave out the opening cysteine and the closing phenylalanine or tryptophan.

v_gene	j_gene	CDR3aa
TRBV30	TRBJ1-1	ALKEGAGRTEAF
TRBV7-9	TRBJ1-1	ASTPLQLLNTEAF
TRBV29-1	TRBJ1-4	SVTEGHPDYEKLF
TRBV7-9	TRBJ2-3	ASSVTSGTTDTQY
TRBV11-2	TRBJ1-1	ASSSGGTEAF
TRBV2	TRBJ1-2	ASRADRSYGYT
TRBV18	TRBJ2-5	ASSRLPSGWGNGSSQETQY
TRBV4-2	TRBJ1-2	ASSQRGQGRRSGYT
TRBV3-1/TRBV3-2	TRBJ2-5	ASSPATGSQETQY
TRBV5-4	TRBJ2-5	ASSLSPTSQETQY
TRBV27	TRBJ1-3	ASSPGTGSGNTIY
TRBV2	TRBJ1-5	ASNTEYSNQPQH
TRBV19	TRBJ1-2	ASSPRQGGFGGYT
TRBV2	TRBJ2-7	ASIRRVGQEQY
TRBV19	TRBJ1-1	ASSIPGQTNTEAF
TRBV28	TRBJ1-5	ASRTSGGVNQPQH
TRBV19	TRBJ2-2	ASRHRGANTGELF
TRBV24-1	TRBJ2-3	ATSAPTPITQY
TRBV2	TRBJ2-5	ASSGVGETQY
TRBV10-3	TRBJ1-1	AISDSFVSGLRIYTEAF
TRBV5-1	TRBJ2-2	ASSLLPGLAGLNTGELF
TRBV20-1	TRBJ1-5	SASKPGQGNQPQH
TRBV27	TRBJ1-1	ASSYGTQNTEAF
TRBV5-6	TRBJ2-2	ASNLRGSGELF
TRBV6-5	TRBJ2-2	ASSYSGATGELF
TRBV5-4	TRBJ1-2	ASSLPSTGGVYGYT
TRBV7-2	TRBJ1-1	ASTYLGQNTEAF
TRBV3-1/TRBV3-2	TRBJ2-5	ASSQGGGGWLETQY
TRBV3-1/TRBV3-2	TRBJ2-2	ASSQGWSGGYGGELF
TRBV6-5	TRBJ1-4	ASWARDEKLF
TRBV19	TRBJ2-7	ASSIRVFYEQY
TRBV11-3	TRBJ2-7	ASSLGAVSYEQY
TRBV6-5	TRBJ1-6	ASSYSGREGSPLH
TRBV5-1	TRBJ2-2	ASSYITDRETGELF
TRBV27	TRBJ2-7	ASSPGTATSTQKY
TRBV7-2	TRBJ1-2	ASSEDTGSHGYT
TRBV19	TRBJ2-3	ASSIDPGRDTQY